One TCR beta chain is described in this entry. The antigen is undetermined. The data were taken from a study of OX40 agonist ivuxolimab in advanced cancers. Produced via immunoSEQ multiplex PCR; TCRdb's table is partial and in-frame only. The profile shows some 69,000 clones, around 89% of them singletons. V was clipped by 7 bases and J by 5 bases, with 8 bases between them. The CDR3 runs 11 residues. Germline-derived CDR1 and CDR2 are MNHNS and SASEGT. Study-wide results and caveats: The authors also found low normalized T-cell clonal expansion in some nonresponders. Relative to CD4+, CD8+ T cells held more expanded clones on average. Researchers did not establish what antigens the expanded peripheral T cells target.

The chain uses TRBV6-1 and TRBJ1-1; D is unclear. Here the sequenced sample was CD4+ or CD8+ T cells sorted from blood, taken in a trial of the OX40 agonist ivuxolimab. The origin of this receptor is an adult with an advanced solid tumor such as melanoma, head and neck, liver or kidney cancer. The CDR3 bases are TGTGCCAGCAAGGGAGGGACTGAAGCTTTCTTT. This sequence encodes CASKGGTEAFF.